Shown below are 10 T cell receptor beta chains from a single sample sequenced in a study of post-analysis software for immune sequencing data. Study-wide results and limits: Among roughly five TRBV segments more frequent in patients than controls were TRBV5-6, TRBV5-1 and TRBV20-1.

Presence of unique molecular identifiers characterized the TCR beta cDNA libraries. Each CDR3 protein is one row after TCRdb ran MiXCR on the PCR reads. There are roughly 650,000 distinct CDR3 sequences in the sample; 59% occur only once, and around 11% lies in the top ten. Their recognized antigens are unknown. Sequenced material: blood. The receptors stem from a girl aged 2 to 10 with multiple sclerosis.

The CDR3 DNA sequence: TGTGCCAGCAGCAAAAAGACTCGGGACAGAAAGGCAGAGACCCAGTACTTC. Translation: CASSKKTRDRKAETQYF. This chain joins TRBV21-1 and TRBJ2-5; TRBD1, the table's D call, lacks a check against the DNA. TRBV21-1 is deemed a pseudogene. The CDR3 spans 17 residues.

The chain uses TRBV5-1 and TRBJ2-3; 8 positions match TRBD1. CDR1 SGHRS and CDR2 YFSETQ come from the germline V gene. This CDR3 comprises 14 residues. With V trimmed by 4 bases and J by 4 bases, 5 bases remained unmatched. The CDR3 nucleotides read TGCGCCAGCAGCCGTACAGGGGGGCCAGATACGCAGTATTTT. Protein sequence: CASSRTGGPDTQYF.

This chain's CDR3 is CASRELGGQYNEQFF. In nucleotides, the CDR3 is TGTGCCAGCAGGGAACTAGGGGGACAGTACAATGAGCAGTTCTTC. V usage is TRBV2 and J usage is TRBJ2-1, with 7 bases matching TRBD1. The CDR3 has 15 amino acids. Germline-derived CDR1 and CDR2 are SNHLY and FYNNEI. With 6 bases clipped from V and 4 bases from J, the junction kept 9 bases outside the gene matches. The whole variable domain, remainder taken from reference TRBV2 and TRBJ2-1, is EPEVTQTPSHQVTQMGQEVILRCVPISNHLYFYWYRQILGQKVEFLVSFYNNEISEKSEIFDDQFSVERPDGSNFTLKIRSTKLEDSAMYFCASRELGGQYNEQFFGPGTRLTVL.

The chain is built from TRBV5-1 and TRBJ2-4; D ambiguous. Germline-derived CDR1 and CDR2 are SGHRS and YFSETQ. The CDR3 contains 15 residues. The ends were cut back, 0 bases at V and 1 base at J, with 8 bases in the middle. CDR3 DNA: TGCGCCAGCAGCTTGGGTGTCTTGGCCAAAAACATTCAGTACTTC. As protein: CASSLGVLAKNIQYF.

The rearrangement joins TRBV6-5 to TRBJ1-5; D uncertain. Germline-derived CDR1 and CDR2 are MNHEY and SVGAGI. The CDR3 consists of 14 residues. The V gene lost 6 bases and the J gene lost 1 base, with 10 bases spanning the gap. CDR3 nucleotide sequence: TGTGCCAGCAGCACCTACAAAAGCAATCAGCCCCAGCATTTT. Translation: CASSTYKSNQPQHF.

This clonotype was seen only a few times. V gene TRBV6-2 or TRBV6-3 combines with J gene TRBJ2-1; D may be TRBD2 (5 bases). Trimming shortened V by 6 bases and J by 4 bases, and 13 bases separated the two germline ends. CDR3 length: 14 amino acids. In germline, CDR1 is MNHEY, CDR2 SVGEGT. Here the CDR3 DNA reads TGTGCCAGCAGCCCCCTCGGGATTTACAATGAGCAGTTCTTC. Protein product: CASSPLGIYNEQFF.

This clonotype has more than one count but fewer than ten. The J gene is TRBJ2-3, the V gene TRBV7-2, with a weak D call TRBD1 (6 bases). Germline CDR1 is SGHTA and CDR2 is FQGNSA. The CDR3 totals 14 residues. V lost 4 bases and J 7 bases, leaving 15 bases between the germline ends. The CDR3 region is CASSSQGSLNTQYF. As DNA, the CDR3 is TGTGCCAGCAGCTCACAGGGAAGTCTGAATACGCAGTATTTT. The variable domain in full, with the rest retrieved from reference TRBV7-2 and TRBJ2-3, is GAGVSQSPSNKVTEKGKDVELRCDPISGHTALYWYRQSLGQGLEFLIYFQGNSAPDKSGLPSDRFSAERTGGSVSTLTIQRTQQEDSAVYLCASSSQGSLNTQYFGPGTRLTVL.

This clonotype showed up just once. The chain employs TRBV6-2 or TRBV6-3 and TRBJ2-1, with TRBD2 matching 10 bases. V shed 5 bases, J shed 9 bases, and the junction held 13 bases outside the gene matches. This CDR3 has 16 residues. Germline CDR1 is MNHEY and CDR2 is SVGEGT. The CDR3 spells CASSEGPSGGALEQFF. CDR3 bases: TGTGCCAGCAGTGAGGGTCCCAGCGGGGGGGCCCTTGAGCAGTTCTTC.

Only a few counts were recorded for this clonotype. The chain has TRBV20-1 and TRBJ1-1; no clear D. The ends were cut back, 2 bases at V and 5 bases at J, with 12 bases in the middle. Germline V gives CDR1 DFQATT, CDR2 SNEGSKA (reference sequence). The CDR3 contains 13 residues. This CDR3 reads CSARRTPGTEAFF. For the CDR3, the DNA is TGCAGTGCTAGACGCACCCCGGGGACTGAAGCTTTCTTT.

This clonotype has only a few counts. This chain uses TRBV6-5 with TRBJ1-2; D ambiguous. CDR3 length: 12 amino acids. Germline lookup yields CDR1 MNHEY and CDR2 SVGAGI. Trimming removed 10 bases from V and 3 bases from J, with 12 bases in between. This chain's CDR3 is CATNRPDYGYTF. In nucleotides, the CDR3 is TGTGCCACCAACAGACCCGACTATGGCTACACCTTC.